This TCR beta chain was found in a study of a mutant IDH1 vaccine in newly diagnosed glioma. Sample time point: baseline, week 1 (first vaccination visit). Documented treatment: pre-vaccination baseline after standard-of-care therapy. The method was immunoSEQ multiplex PCR; TCRdb's version includes in-frame clones alone and lacks a portion of them. The data contain 68,000 or so clones, 70% to 80% of them seen just once; the ten biggest clones take up around 8.4%. The receptor was derived from a man aged 45-65 years with glioma. Sample: PBMCs, taken from a glioma patient treated with radiotherapy, temozolomide or both.

Written as DNA, the CDR3 is TGTGCCAGTAGTTTGACAGGGGCCCTATACGAGCAGTACTTC. Its protein is CASSLTGALYEQYF. V usage is TRBV19 and J usage is TRBJ2-7, with 8 bases that match TRBD1. The CDR3 is 14 amino acids. Per germline, CDR1 LNHDA and CDR2 SQIVND (reference sequence). The V and J ends lost 5 bases and 4 bases, in that order; junction bases with no gene match: 7. The whole variable domain, remainder taken from reference TRBV19 and TRBJ2-7, is DGGITQSPKYLFRKEGQNVTLSCEQNLNHDAMYWYRQDPGQGLRLIYYSQIVNDFQKGDIAEGYSVSREKKESFPLTVTSAQKNPTAFYLCASSLTGALYEQYFGPGTRLTVT.